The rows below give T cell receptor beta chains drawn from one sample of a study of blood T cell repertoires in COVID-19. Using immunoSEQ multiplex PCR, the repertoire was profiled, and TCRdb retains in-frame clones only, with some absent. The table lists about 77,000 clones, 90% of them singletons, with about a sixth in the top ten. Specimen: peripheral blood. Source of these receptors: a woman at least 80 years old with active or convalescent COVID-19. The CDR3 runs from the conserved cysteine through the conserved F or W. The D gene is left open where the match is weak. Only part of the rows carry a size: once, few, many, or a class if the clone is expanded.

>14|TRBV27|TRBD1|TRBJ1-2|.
TGTGCCAGCAGTTCCCAAACAGGGGGCGATGGCTACACCTTC
CASSSQTGGDGYTF
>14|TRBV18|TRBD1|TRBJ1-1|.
TGTGCCAGCGCTACAGGGGCTAGGAACACTGAAGCTTTCTTT
CASATGARNTEAFF
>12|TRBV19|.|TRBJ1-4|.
TGTGCCAGTAGTGCCCAGGCTGAAAAACTGTTTTTT
CASSAQAEKLFF
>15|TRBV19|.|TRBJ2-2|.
TGTGCCAGTAAGTGGAGGGGTCGGACCACCGGGGAGCTGTTTTTT
CASKWRGRTTGELFF
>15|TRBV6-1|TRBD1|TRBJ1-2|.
TGTGCCAGCAGTGAAACATCGCCAGGGGGCTATGGCTACACCTTC
CASSETSPGGYGYTF
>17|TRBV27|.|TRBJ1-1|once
TGTGCCAGCAGGGACACTTCAGGGGAAAGCTGGAGCACTGAAGCTTTCTTT
CASRDTSGESWSTEAFF
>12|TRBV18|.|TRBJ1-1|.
TGTGCCAGCTCACAGGAGGCGGTTGAAGCTTTCTTT
CASSQEAVEAFF
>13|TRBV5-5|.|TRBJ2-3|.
TGTGCCAGCAGCTTGCCAGGCTCAGATACGCAGTATTTT
CASSLPGSDTQYF
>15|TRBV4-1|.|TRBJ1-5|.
TGCGCCAGCAGCCAAGTGCCTGGCAGCAATCAGCCCCAGCATTTT
CASSQVPGSNQPQHF
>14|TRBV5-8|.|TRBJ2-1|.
TGTGCCAGCAGCCAGGCCAGCTCCTACAATGAGCAGTTCTTC
CASSQASSYNEQFF
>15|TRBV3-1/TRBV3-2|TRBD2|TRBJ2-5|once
TGTGCCAGCAGCCAAGATCTGGGGGGGATGGAGACCCAGTACTTC
CASSQDLGGMETQYF
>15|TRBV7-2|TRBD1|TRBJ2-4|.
TGTGCCAGCAGCCCGGACAGGGGGCAGAATAACATTCAGTACTTC
CASSPDRGQNNIQYF
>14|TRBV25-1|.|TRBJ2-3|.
TGTGCCAGCAGTCTTTTCCGGGAGACAGATACGCAGTATTTT
CASSLFRETDTQYF
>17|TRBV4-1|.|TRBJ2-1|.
TGCGCCAGCAGCCCCAAGATAGCCGGGACTGCCTACAATGAGCAGTTCTTC
CASSPKIAGTAYNEQFF
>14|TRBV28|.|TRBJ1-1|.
TGTGCCAGCAGTCCCAGGGGCGGGAACACTGAAGCTTTCTTT
CASSPRGGNTEAFF
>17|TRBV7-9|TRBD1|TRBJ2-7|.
TGTGCCAGCAGCCCAAGGTCGAGAACAGGGGTATCCTACGAGCAGTACTTC
CASSPRSRTGVSYEQYF
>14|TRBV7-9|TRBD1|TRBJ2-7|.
TGTGCCAGCAGCCCGACAGGGAACCCCTACGAGCAGTACTTC
CASSPTGNPYEQYF
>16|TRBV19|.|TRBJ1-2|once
TGTGCCAGTAGTATAGGACAGGAGCCCGTTTTTAGCGGCTACACCTTC
CASSIGQEPVFSGYTF
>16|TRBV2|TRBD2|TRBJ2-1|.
TGTGCCAGCAGTGGGACCTCTCCGGGGGGGTCGAATGAGCAGTTCTTC
CASSGTSPGGSNEQFF
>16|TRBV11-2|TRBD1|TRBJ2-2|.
TGTGCCAGCAGCTCTCCGGACAGGGCCTCCACCGGGGAGCTGTTTTTT
CASSSPDRASTGELFF
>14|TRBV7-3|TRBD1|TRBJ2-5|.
TGTGCCAGCAGCGCAGGGGGCCAACAAGAGACCCAGTACTTC
CASSAGGQQETQYF
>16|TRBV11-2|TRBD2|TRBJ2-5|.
TGTGCCAGCAGCTTAGTAGGTAGCGGGGGCCAAGAGACCCAGTACTTC
CASSLVGSGGQETQYF
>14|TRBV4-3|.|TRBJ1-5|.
TGCGCCAGCAGCCAAGATCACTGGGCTTCGCCCCAGCATTTT
CASSQDHWASPQHF
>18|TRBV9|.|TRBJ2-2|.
TGTGCCAGCAGCGAGGGGGAGGGGACACTCTGGAACACCGGGGAGCTGTTTTTT
CASSEGEGTLWNTGELFF
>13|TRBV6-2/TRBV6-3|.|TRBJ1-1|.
TGTGCCAGCAGTTGGACCGGACAGAGGAAAACTTTCTTT
CASSWTGQRKTFF
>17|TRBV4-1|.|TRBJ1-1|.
TGCGCCAGCAGACAATGGTCTACGGGAAGTGGAGGTACTGAAGCTTTCTTT
CASRQWSTGSGGTEAFF
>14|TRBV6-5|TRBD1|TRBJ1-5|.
TGTGCCAGCAGCACCGACAGGGGGGACGTGCCCCAGCATTTT
CASSTDRGDVPQHF
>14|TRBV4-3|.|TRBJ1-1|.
TGCGCCAGCAGCCATCTGGGGGGGCGGAATGAAGCTTTCTTT
CASSHLGGRNEAFF
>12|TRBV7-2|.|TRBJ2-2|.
TGTGCCAGCAGCCCTCGGACCGGGGAGCTGTTTTTT
CASSPRTGELFF
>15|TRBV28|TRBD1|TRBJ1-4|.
TGTGCCAGCAGTTTATACAGGGGTAAAGGTGAAAAACTGTTTTTT
CASSLYRGKGEKLFF
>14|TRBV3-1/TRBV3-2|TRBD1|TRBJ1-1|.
TGTGCCAGCAGCTACACGACAGGGAGAACTGAAGCTTTCTTT
CASSYTTGRTEAFF
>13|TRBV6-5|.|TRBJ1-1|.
TGTGCCAGCAGTTACGCCGGGATTACTGAAGCTTTCTTT
CASSYAGITEAFF
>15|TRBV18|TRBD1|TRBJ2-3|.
TGTGCCAGCTCACCCCGGGACAGGGGGACATATACGCAGTATTTT
CASSPRDRGTYTQYF
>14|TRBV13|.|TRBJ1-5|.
TGTGCCAGCAGCTTAGGACGGAGGAATCAGCCCCAGCATTTT
CASSLGRRNQPQHF
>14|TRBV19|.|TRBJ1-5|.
TGTGCCAGTAGTATAGGGGGGCCCAATCAGCCCCAGCATTTT
CASSIGGPNQPQHF
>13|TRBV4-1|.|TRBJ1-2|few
TGCGCCAGCAGCCTACAGGGAAACGATGGCTACACCTTC
CASSLQGNDGYTF
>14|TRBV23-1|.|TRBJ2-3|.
TGCGCCAGCAGGGTTCGCGGGGATTGGGATACGCAGTATTTT
CASRVRGDWDTQYF
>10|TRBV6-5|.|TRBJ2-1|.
TGTGCCAGCAGTCTCAATGAGCAGTTCTTC
CASSLNEQFF
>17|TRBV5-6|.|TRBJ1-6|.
TGTGCCAGCAGCCCGGGACATAGGAGCTCCTATAATTCACCCCTCCACTTT
CASSPGHRSSYNSPLHF
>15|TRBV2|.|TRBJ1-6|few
TGTGCCAGCAGTGCCAGGGGAAATGATCATTCACCCCTCCACTTT
CASSARGNDHSPLHF
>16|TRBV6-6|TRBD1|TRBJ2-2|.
TGTGCCAGCAGTCCATTCAACAGGGGTGGCACCGGGGAGCTGTTTTTT
CASSPFNRGGTGELFF
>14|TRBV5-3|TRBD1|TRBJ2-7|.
TGTGCCAGAAGCCCCGGGACAGGGAACAACGAGCAGTACTTC
CARSPGTGNNEQYF
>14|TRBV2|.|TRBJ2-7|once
TGTGCCAGCAGTGGCAGGGTTTTGAGAAACGAGCAGTACTTC
CASSGRVLRNEQYF
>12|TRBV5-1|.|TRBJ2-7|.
TGCGCCAGCAGCTCCCCCGGGGTCGAGCAGTACTTC
CASSSPGVEQYF
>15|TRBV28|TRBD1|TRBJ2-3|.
TGTGCCAGCAGTTCCGGGACAGGGGGCACAGATACGCAGTATTTT
CASSSGTGGTDTQYF
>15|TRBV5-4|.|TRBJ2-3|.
TGTGCCAGCAGCTTAGACCTTACGGGGGAAAATACGCAGTATTTT
CASSLDLTGENTQYF
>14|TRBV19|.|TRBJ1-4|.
TGTGCCAGTAGTATGCGGGGAATAGGGGAAAAACTGTTTTTT
CASSMRGIGEKLFF
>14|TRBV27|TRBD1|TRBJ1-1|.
TGTGCCAGCAGTTTCCGGGACAGGGGGCCTGAAGCTTTCTTT
CASSFRDRGPEAFF
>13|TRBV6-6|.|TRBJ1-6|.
TGTGCCAGCAGTCCCCGGGGGTATTCACCCCTCCACTTT
CASSPRGYSPLHF
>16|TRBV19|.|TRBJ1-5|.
TGTGCCAGTAGTATGACAGCGACCGGACGTAATCAGCCCCAGCATTTT
CASSMTATGRNQPQHF
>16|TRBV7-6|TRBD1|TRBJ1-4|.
TGTGCCAGCAGCTTAGGAACAGGGGGCACTAATGAAAAACTGTTTTTT
CASSLGTGGTNEKLFF
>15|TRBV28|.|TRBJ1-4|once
TGTGCCAGCAGTTTATTACAGGGCGACGGAGAAAAACTGTTTTTT
CASSLLQGDGEKLFF
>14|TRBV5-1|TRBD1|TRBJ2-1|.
TGCGCCAGCACAGGACAGGGTTCCTACAATGAGCAGTTCTTC
CASTGQGSYNEQFF
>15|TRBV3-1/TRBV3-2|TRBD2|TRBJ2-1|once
TGTGCCAGCAGCCCCTGGGTAGCGGGGGGCAATGAGCAGTTCTTC
CASSPWVAGGNEQFF